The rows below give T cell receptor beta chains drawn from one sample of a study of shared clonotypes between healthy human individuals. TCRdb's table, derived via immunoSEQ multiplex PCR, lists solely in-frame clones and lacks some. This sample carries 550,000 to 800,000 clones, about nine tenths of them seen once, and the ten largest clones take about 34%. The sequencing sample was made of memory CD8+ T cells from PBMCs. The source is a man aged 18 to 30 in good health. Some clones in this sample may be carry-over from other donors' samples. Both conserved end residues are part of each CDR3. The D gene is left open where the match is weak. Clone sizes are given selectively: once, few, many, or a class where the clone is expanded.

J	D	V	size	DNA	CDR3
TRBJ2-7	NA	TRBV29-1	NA	TGCAGCGTTGAGGTCGGGGACACAAGCTCCTACGAGCAGTACTTC	CSVEVGDTSSYEQYF
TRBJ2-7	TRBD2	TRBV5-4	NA	TGTGCCAGCAGCGGAACTCTAGCGGGAGAAGGATACGAGCAGTACTTC	CASSGTLAGEGYEQYF
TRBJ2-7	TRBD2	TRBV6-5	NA	TGTGCCAGCAATCCCGGGAGGATTAGCGGTTACGAGCAGTACTTC	CASNPGRISGYEQYF
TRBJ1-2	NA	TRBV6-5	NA	TGTGCCAGCAGTTACTCTCCCGACGGCTATGGCTACACCTTC	CASSYSPDGYGYTF
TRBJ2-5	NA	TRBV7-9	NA	TGTGCCAGCAGCACCCCTGACTTGCAAGAGACCCAGTACTTC	CASSTPDLQETQYF
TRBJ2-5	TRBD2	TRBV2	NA	TGTGCCAGCAGTGCGAGACTAGCGGGAGGAGGAGAGACCCAGTACTTC	CASSARLAGGGETQYF
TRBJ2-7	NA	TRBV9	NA	TGTGCCAGCAGCGTATCTGGGCTCACCTACGAGCAGTACTTC	CASSVSGLTYEQYF
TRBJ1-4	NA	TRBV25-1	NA	TGTGCCAGCAGTGATACCAGGGGCATTAATGAAAAACTGTTTTTT	CASSDTRGINEKLFF
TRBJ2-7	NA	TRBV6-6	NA	TGTGCCAGTTCTGATCGGGGGTTGGGGTACGAGCAGTACTTC	CASSDRGLGYEQYF
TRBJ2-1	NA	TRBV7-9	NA	TGTGCCAGCAGACAAACCGACAATGAGCAGTTCTTC	CASRQTDNEQFF
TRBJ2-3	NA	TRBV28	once	TGTGCCAGCAGTTGGGGGACAAGCCCTTTCACAGATACGCAGTATTTT	CASSWGTSPFTDTQYF
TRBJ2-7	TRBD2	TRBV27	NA	TGTGCCAGCAGTCCATCTAGCGGGAGGGTCTCCTACGAGCAGTACTTC	CASSPSSGRVSYEQYF
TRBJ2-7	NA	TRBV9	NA	TGTGCCAGCAGCGTAGCGGGACCGAGCTACGAGCAGTACTTC	CASSVAGPSYEQYF
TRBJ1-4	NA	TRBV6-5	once	TGTGCCAGCAGTTACGGTGAATGGGAAAAACTGTTTTTT	CASSYGEWEKLFF
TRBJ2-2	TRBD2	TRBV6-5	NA	TGTGCCAGCAGTTACTCGGAAGGCGGGAGGGCCGGCGAGCTGTTTTTT	CASSYSEGGRAGELFF
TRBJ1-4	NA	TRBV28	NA	TGTGCCAGCACCCTGGGCTCGGCAACTAATGAAAAACTGTTTTTT	CASTLGSATNEKLFF
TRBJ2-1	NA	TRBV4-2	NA	TGTGCCAGCAGCCAGACCGTCTACGCGGGACCTTACAATGAGCAGTTCTTC	CASSQTVYAGPYNEQFF
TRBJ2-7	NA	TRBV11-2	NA	TGTGCCAGCAGTCCCGACCGGGGCACCTACGAGCAGTACTTC	CASSPDRGTYEQYF
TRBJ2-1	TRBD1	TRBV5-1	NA	TGCGCCAGCAGCTTAGGACAGGGGGCTTCCTACAATGAGCAGTTCTTC	CASSLGQGASYNEQFF
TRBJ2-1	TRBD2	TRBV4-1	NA	TGCGCCAGCAGCCAAGCCCCCTTGGGGCGGGAGAGGTACAATGAGCAGTTCTTC	CASSQAPLGRERYNEQFF
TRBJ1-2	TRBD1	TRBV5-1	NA	TGCGCCAGCAGCCGACAGGGCCCTCATGATGGCTACACCTTC	CASSRQGPHDGYTF
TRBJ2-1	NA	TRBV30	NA	TGTGCCTGGAGTGCCCTAGGTAGGGGTGAGCAGTTCTTC	CAWSALGRGEQFF
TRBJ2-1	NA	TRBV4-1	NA	TGCGCCAGCAGCCAATTAATCCGGACCCCAACCCGTGAGCAGTTCTTC	CASSQLIRTPTREQFF
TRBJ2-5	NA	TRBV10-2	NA	TGCGCCAGCAGTGTAACAGAGACCCAGTACTTC	CASSVTETQYF
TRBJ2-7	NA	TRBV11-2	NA	TGTGCCAGCAGCTTAGGACCACAGGGCGTCCCACGCTACGAGCAGTACTTC	CASSLGPQGVPRYEQYF
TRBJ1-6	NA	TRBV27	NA	TGTGCCAGCGGCGGGCGGGGGGCGAATTCACCCCTCCACTTT	CASGGRGANSPLHF
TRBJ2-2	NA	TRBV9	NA	TGTGCCAGCAGCGTAGTGGCGGCGAACACCGGGGAGCTGTTTTTT	CASSVVAANTGELFF
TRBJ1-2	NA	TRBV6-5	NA	TGTGCCAGCAGCGAAAACAGCTTCTCCTATGGCTACACCTTC	CASSENSFSYGYTF
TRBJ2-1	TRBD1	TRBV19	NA	TGTGCCAGTAGTAGAGACAGGGAAGGTGGCAATGAGCAGTTCTTC	CASSRDREGGNEQFF
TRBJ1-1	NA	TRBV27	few	TGTGCCAGCAGTTTGGTGCCAAGCCTGATCACTGAAGCTTTCTTT	CASSLVPSLITEAFF
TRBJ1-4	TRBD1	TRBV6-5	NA	TGTGCCAGCAGCCGGACAGGGGGCAATGAAAAACTGTTTTTT	CASSRTGGNEKLFF
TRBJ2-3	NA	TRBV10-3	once	TGTGCCATCAGTGGGGACCTAGGGTCGGACACAGATACGCAGTATTTT	CAISGDLGSDTDTQYF
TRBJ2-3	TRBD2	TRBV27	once	TGTGCCAGCAGTTTATTAGGGACTAGCCGCACAGATACGCAGTATTTT	CASSLLGTSRTDTQYF
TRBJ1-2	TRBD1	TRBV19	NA	TGTGCCAGTAGTTGGACAGGGCTGGGCTACACCTTC	CASSWTGLGYTF
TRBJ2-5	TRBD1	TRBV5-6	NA	TGTGCCAGCAGCTTTGGGACAGGGGGCGTCCAGTACTTC	CASSFGTGGVQYF
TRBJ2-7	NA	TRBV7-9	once	TGTGCCAGCAGCTTAGGGATTCTCTACGAGCAGTACTTC	CASSLGILYEQYF
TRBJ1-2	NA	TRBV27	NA	TGTGCCAGCAGTTTATCGCCCGGGGCAGGGATCTATGGCTACACCTTC	CASSLSPGAGIYGYTF
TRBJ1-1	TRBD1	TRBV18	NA	TGTGCCAGCTCACCACCAGGGGACAGGTTGAACACTGAAGCTTTCTTT	CASSPPGDRLNTEAFF
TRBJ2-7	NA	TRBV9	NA	TGTGCCAGCAGCGGCTTCGGGGAGACCTACGAGCAGTACTTC	CASSGFGETYEQYF
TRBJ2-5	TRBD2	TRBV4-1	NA	TGCGCCAGCAGCCAAGGACTAGCGGGAGGAAAAGAGACCCAGTACTTC	CASSQGLAGGKETQYF
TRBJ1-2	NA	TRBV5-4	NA	TGTGCCAGCAGCTTGCCTTACTATGGCTACACCTTC	CASSLPYYGYTF
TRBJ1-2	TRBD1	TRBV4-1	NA	TGCGCCAGCAGCCAAGACTTCGCGTTCAGGGGGCATGGCTACACCTTC	CASSQDFAFRGHGYTF
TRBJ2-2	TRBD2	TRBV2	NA	TGTGCCAGCAGTGATTTAGGTAGCGGGATAACCGGGGAGCTGTTTTTT	CASSDLGSGITGELFF
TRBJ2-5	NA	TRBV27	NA	TGTGCCAGCAGTTTATACAGGTGGGAAGAGACCCAGTACTTC	CASSLYRWEETQYF
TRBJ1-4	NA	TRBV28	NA	TGTGCCAGCAGTTTGGTCGGTTTTAATGAAAAACTGTTTTTT	CASSLVGFNEKLFF
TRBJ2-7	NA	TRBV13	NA	TGTGCCAGCAGCTTGGGGGCCAATGGCGAGCAGTACTTC	CASSLGANGEQYF
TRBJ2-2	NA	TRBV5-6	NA	TGTGCCAGCAGCATCGGACAGAACACCGGGGAGCTGTTTTTT	CASSIGQNTGELFF
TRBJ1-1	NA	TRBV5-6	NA	TGTGCCAGCAGCTTTGGGAGTCCCTCCACTGAAGCTTTCTTT	CASSFGSPSTEAFF
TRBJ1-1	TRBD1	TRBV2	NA	TGTGCCAGCAGTGAAAGGGACAGGGCCTTTTCTGAAGCTTTCTTT	CASSERDRAFSEAFF
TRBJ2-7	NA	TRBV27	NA	TGTGCCAGCAGCCTCGCACAGGGCAACGAGCAGTACTTC	CASSLAQGNEQYF